Each of the 16 T cell receptor beta chains below was sequenced from the same sample in a study of blood T cell repertoires in COVID-19. The data were produced by immunoSEQ multiplex PCR, yet TCRdb's version contains in-frame clones alone and is incomplete. The sample lists about 250,000 clones, over 70% seen once, with just over 8.5% in the top ten. Sequenced material: peripheral blood. Every receptor here comes from a man between 40 and 49 years old with active or convalescent COVID-19.

The chain couples TRBV9 to TRBJ2-3; D might be TRBD1 (6 bases). V dropped 7 bases and J dropped 1 base, with 16 bases sitting between them. Per germline, CDR1 SGDLS and CDR2 YYNGEE. This CDR3 is 15 amino acids long. DNA of the CDR3: TGTGCCAGCGCGAAACAGGGCCTCGGCACAGATACGCAGTATTTT. It translates to CASAKQGLGTDTQYF. The full variable domain, in which reference TRBV9 and TRBJ2-3 provide the parts outside the CDR3, is DSGVTQTPKHLITATGQRVTLRCSPRSGDLSVYWYQQSLDQGLQFLIQYYNGEERAKGNILERFSAQQFPDLHSELNLSSLELGDSALYFCASAKQGLGTDTQYFGPGTRLTVL.

The V and J genes are TRBV2 and TRBJ1-1; TRBD1 might be the D (5 bases). CDR1 is SNHLY, CDR2 FYNNEI, per germline. V lost 6 bases to trimming and J lost 3 bases, with 14 bases between them. The length of the CDR3 is 14 residues. CDR3 DNA: TGTGCCAGCAGCACCCAAGGCAGGGACACTGAAGCTTTCTTT. It encodes CASSTQGRDTEAFF.

V is TRBV12-5 and J is TRBJ1-2; the D is unclear. Germline CDR1 is LGHNT and CDR2 is FRNRAP. V dropped 8 bases and J dropped 3 bases, with 16 bases sitting between them. The CDR3 length is 14 residues. The CDR3 DNA follows: TGTGCTAGTTCCCCAGGCCCCATATACTATGGCTACACCTTC. This sequence encodes CASSPGPIYYGYTF.

Only a few counts were recorded for this clone. The V gene is TRBV14, the J gene TRBJ1-1, with D possibly being TRBD1 (5 bases). Germline V CDR1 and CDR2: SGHDN, FVKESK. V lost 4 bases and J lost 0, with 15 bases in between. The CDR3 covers 16 residues. CDR3 sequence reads: CASSPNHGGLNTEAFF. The CDR3 DNA sequence: TGTGCCAGCAGCCCCAATCACGGGGGTTTGAACACTGAAGCTTTCTTT.

The sample holds one count of this clone. The V and J genes are TRBV3-1 (or the pseudogene TRBV3-2) and TRBJ2-1, with D uncertain. The CDR3 has 12 residues. The V and J ends lost 2 bases and 9 bases respectively, with 8 bases between them. Germline CDR1 is LGHDT and CDR2 is YNNKEL (reference sequence). The CDR3, as DNA: TGTGCCAGCAGCCAAAACACCGTTGAGCAGTTCTTC. Its translation is CASSQNTVEQFF.

The chain is built from TRBV5-1 and TRBJ2-5, with 7 bases that match TRBD1. This CDR3 has 16 residues. Germline trimming cut 0 bases from V and 1 base from J; bases unmatched to any gene: 6. CDR1 and CDR2 (germline): SGHRS, YFSETQ. This CDR3 is CASSLVRRTGQETQYF. CDR3 bases: TGCGCCAGCAGCTTGGTCCGAAGGACAGGCCAAGAGACCCAGTACTTC.

This clone was recorded only once. This chain joins TRBV10-3 and TRBJ2-7; no definite D call. Germline CDR1 ENHRY, CDR2 SYGVKD. The CDR3 contains 11 residues. V lost 0 bases and J lost 7, with 4 bases in between. CDR3 sequence reads: CAISESGEQYF. The CDR3 region has the DNA TGTGCCATCAGTGAGTCCGGGGAGCAGTACTTC.

This clone was found once. The chain links TRBV5-3 to TRBJ1-4, with no clear D. TRBV5-3 qualifies as an ORF whose function is uncertain. This CDR3 spans 18 amino acids. V lost 0 bases and J 3 bases, leaving 18 bases between the germline ends. The CDR3 reads CARSLEDGRLAANEKLFF. The DNA for the CDR3 is TGTGCCAGAAGCTTGGAGGATGGAAGGTTAGCGGCTAATGAAAAACTGTTTTTT.

The chain recombines TRBV27 with TRBJ1-1; 9 bases fit TRBD1. The CDR3 length is 15 residues. The germline V gene encodes CDR1 MNHEY and CDR2 SMNVEV (reference sequence). V lost 6 bases to trimming and J lost 3 bases; unmatched junction nucleotides: 8. In DNA, the CDR3 is TGTGCCAGCAGCCCTACAGGGGGCGCGGACACTGAAGCTTTCTTT. Protein sequence: CASSPTGGADTEAFF.

The V gene is TRBV6-5, the J gene TRBJ1-6; the D gene is possibly TRBD1 (5 bases). The CDR3 totals 14 residues. V lost 9 bases, J lost 6 bases, and 15 bases lay in between. Germline assignment: CDR1 MNHEY and CDR2 SVGAGI. This CDR3 is CASQDRGTNSPLHF. The CDR3 DNA sequence: TGTGCCAGTCAGGACCGGGGGACTAATTCACCCCTCCACTTT.

This clone was picked up a small number of times. The chain is built from TRBV12-3 or TRBV12-4 and TRBJ2-1; no definite D call. CDR3 length equals 13 residues. V was pared by 3 bases and J by 5 bases, with 8 bases between. The CDR3 coding sequence is TGTGCCAGCAGTTTTGTCGGTCACAATGAGCAGTTCTTC. It codes for CASSFVGHNEQFF.

The chain links TRBV12-5 to TRBJ1-4; 9 nucleotides agree with TRBD1. V lost 0 bases, J lost 7 bases, and 6 bases stayed unmatched. The CDR3 spans 16 residues. The germline V gene has CDR1 LGHNT and CDR2 FRNRAP. The CDR3 reads CASGLVQGARGEKLFF. The CDR3, as DNA: TGTGCTAGTGGTTTGGTACAGGGGGCGCGAGGTGAAAAACTGTTTTTT.

V gene TRBV27 combines with J gene TRBJ1-2, with 7 bases lining up with TRBD1. Losses at the gene ends were 4 bases for V and 4 bases for J; bases not matched to a gene: 9. Looked up from germline, CDR1 is MNHEY and CDR2 is SMNVEV (reference sequence). The CDR3 is 15 residues long. This chain's CDR3 is CASSSNRGLGYGYTF. The CDR3 coding sequence is TGTGCCAGCAGTTCCAACAGGGGATTAGGCTATGGCTACACCTTC.

The chain carries TRBV29-1 and TRBJ2-3; TRBD2 aligns across 7 bases. CDR1 is SQVTM, CDR2 ANQGSEA, per germline. V shed 8 bases and J 5 bases; nucleotides not matched to a gene: 13. The CDR3 totals 14 residues. This CDR3 reads CSLAGGRGGDTQYF. CDR3 coding DNA: TGCAGCCTTGCCGGCGGGAGAGGTGGAGATACGCAGTATTTT.

The rearrangement links TRBV18 to TRBJ2-7, with a weak D call TRBD2 (6 bases). The CDR3 is 12 amino acids. Germline assignment: CDR1 KGHSH and CDR2 LQKENI. Deletions cut 3 bases from V and 5 bases from J, with 8 bases between. The CDR3 DNA reads as TGTGCCAGCTCACCTAGCGGCCACGAGCAGTACTTC. Residues: CASSPSGHEQYF.

This chain connects TRBV24-1 to TRBJ1-2, with D possibly being TRBD1 (6 bases). Germline V lookup: CDR1 KGHDR, CDR2 SFDVKD. CDR3 length: 14 amino acids. Deletions cut 0 bases from V and 3 bases from J, with 7 bases between. The CDR3 DNA is TGTGCCACCAGTGATTTGAGGACAGACTATGGCTACACCTTC. This encodes CATSDLRTDYGYTF.